This entry describes one T cell receptor (beta chain). Its antigen is not identified. The treatment denotes: roughly 10-day PBMC culture with coronavirus spike peptide pools or control peptides (ViraFEST assay). At both days 3 and 7, half the medium was replaced with fresh IL-2 medium. Germline V gives CDR1 KGHDR, CDR2 SFDVKD. V lost 7 bases and J lost 5, with 16 bases in between. The CDR3 covers 14 residues. These data originate in a study of vaccination and CD4 T cells after COVID-19. An Oncomine TCR Beta short-read assay was used to sequence the DNA from cultured CD4+ T cells. TCRdb independently ran MiXCR on the PCR reads; one entry per CDR3 protein. The sample shows 15,000 or so distinct CDR3 sequences, around 30% of them seen only once.

The sequence derives from a human donor with COVID-19. Sequenced: cultured CD4+ T cells from blood. The chain has TRBV24-1 and TRBJ2-5, with D possibly TRBD1 on 7 matching bases. CDR3 sequence (DNA): TGTGCCACCAGCCAGGGGGGCTCGGGTGAGACCCAGTACTTC. Its protein is CATSQGGSGETQYF.